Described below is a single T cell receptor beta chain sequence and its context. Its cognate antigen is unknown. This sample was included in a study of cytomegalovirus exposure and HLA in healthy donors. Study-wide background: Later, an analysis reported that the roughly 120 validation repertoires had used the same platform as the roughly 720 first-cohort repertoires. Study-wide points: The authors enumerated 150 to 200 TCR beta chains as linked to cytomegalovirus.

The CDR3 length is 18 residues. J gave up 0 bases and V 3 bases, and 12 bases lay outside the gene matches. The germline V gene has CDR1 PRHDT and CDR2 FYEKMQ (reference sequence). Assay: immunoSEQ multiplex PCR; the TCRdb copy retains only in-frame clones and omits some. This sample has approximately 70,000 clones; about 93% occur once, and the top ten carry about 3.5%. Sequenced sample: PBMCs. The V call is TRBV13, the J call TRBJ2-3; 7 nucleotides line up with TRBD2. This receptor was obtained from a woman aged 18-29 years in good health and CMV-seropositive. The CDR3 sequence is CASSFPKASGSSTDTQYF. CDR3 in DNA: TGTGCCAGCAGCTTCCCTAAGGCTAGCGGATCTAGCACAGATACGCAGTATTTT.